Presented here are 13 T cell receptor beta chains from one specimen sequenced in a study of shared clonotypes between healthy human individuals. Clones were sequenced by immunoSEQ multiplex PCR, and TCRdb holds only the in-frame ones, with some missing. The sample gives approximately 1.5 million clones, less than 99% of which show up once; about 0.4% is in the top ten. Sequencing was performed on naive CD4+ T cells sorted from blood. Subset: CD45RA+ positively selected. The source is a young man in good health.

This clone was counted once. V gene TRBV29-1 combines with J gene TRBJ1-2, with 7 bases aligning to TRBD1. CDR3 size: 15 residues. Germline V gives CDR1 SQVTM, CDR2 ANQGSEA. V shed 7 bases and J 1 base; nucleotides not matched to a gene: 12. CDR3 protein: CSAVTDRMLNYGYTF. The DNA of the CDR3 is TGCAGCGCAGTCACGGACAGGATGCTTAACTATGGCTACACCTTC.

The chain links TRBV6-1 to TRBJ2-7; D is tentatively TRBD1 or TRBD2 (5 bases each). The CDR3 totals 13 residues. The V end lost 4 bases, the J end lost 12 bases, and 19 bases lay between the germline ends. Per the germline V gene, CDR1 is MNHNS and CDR2 is SASEGT. This CDR3 reads CASSVPGLGALYF. The CDR3 region has the DNA TGTGCCAGCAGTGTCCCGGGCCTCGGGGCGCTGTACTTC.

V usage is TRBV6-5 and J usage is TRBJ2-2; TRBD2 matches at 10 bases. The CDR3 covers 16 residues. The ends lost 0 bases at V and 4 bases at J; junction bases unmatched: 2. Per the germline V gene, CDR1 is MNHEY and CDR2 is SVGAGI. CDR3 DNA sequence: TGTGCCAGCAGTTACTCTTTAGCGGGAGGCACCGGGGAGCTGTTTTTT. Translated: CASSYSLAGGTGELFF.

This chain links TRBV28 with TRBJ2-7; TRBD1 matches 7 bases. Per germline, CDR1 MDHEN and CDR2 SYDVKM. The CDR3 runs 15 residues. Germline trimming cut 3 bases from V and 3 bases from J; bases unmatched to any gene: 8. DNA of the CDR3: TGTGCCAGCAGTTTCCAGGGGGTACAAAGCTACGAGCAGTACTTC. Encoded protein: CASSFQGVQSYEQYF.

This sequence joins TRBV29-1 and TRBJ2-7; D might be TRBD2 (6 bases). This CDR3 spans 13 amino acids. CDR1 SQVTM and CDR2 ANQGSEA come from the germline V gene. V shed 6 bases and J shed 0 bases, with 12 bases lying between them. The CDR3 region is CSVRGTSSYEQYF. In DNA form, the CDR3 reads TGCAGCGTCCGGGGGACGAGCTCCTACGAGCAGTACTTC.

The chain joins TRBV18 to TRBJ1-3; D gene uncertain. CDR3 size: 14 residues. Trimming cost V 2 bases and J 4 bases, with 9 bases left between them. Germline CDR1 is KGHSH and CDR2 is LQKENI. The CDR3 here is CASSPAVRGNTIYF. The CDR3 nucleotides are TGTGCCAGCTCACCAGCTGTCAGAGGAAACACCATATATTTT.

Points on this clone: Germline is not matched at one junction end, which may reflect a read error. Different DNA sequences within this sample yield the same CDR3. The chain joins TRBV20-1 to TRBJ1-1; no definite D call. Germline V gene data show CDR1 as DFQATT and CDR2 as SNEGSKA (reference sequence). The CDR3 loop spans 11 amino acids. The CDR3: CSASSGTEAFF. The DNA of the CDR3 is TGCAGCGCTAGTAGCGGGACTGAAGCTTTCTTT.

The chain employs TRBV7-8 and TRBJ2-7; TRBD1 might be the D (5 bases). Deletions cut 1 base from V and 3 bases from J, with 16 bases between. Germline-derived CDR1 and CDR2 are SGHVS and FQNEAQ. The CDR3 sequence is 16 residues long. CDR3 amino acids: CASSLEGLARDYEQYF. Written as DNA, the CDR3 is TGTGCCAGCAGCTTAGAGGGATTAGCCAGGGACTACGAGCAGTACTTC.

The J gene is TRBJ2-5, the V gene TRBV15, with 8 positions matching TRBD1. V lost 6 bases, J lost 5 bases, and 5 bases stayed unmatched. The CDR3 runs 13 residues. Germline V gene data show CDR1 as LNHNV and CDR2 as YYDKDF (reference sequence). The CDR3 loop is CATRPGGFETQYF. For the CDR3, the DNA is TGTGCCACCAGACCAGGGGGCTTTGAGACCCAGTACTTC.

A remark on this clone: Other DNA sequences from this sample encode an identical CDR3 as well. The chain uses TRBV20-1 and TRBJ1-1; no clear D. This CDR3 comprises 11 residues. CDR1 and CDR2 from the germline V gene are DFQATT and SNEGSKA (reference sequence). V shed 3 bases and J shed 2 bases, with 4 bases lying between them. DNA of the CDR3: TGCAGTGCTAGTCTTAACACTGAAGCTTTCTTT. Translation: CSASLNTEAFF.

The chain uses TRBV28 and TRBJ2-3; the match to TRBD2 covers 15 bases. Germline V lookup: CDR1 MDHEN, CDR2 SYDVKM. With 5 bases clipped from V and 5 bases from J, the junction kept 5 bases outside the gene matches. The CDR3 runs to 16 residues. The CDR3 region has the DNA TGTGCCAGCAGTCGGACTAGCGGGAGGGCCCAAGATACGCAGTATTTT. Protein product: CASSRTSGRAQDTQYF.

This clone was detected only once. The identical CDR3 is also encoded by other nucleotide sequences in the sample. The chain couples TRBV6-5 to TRBJ2-5; D gene unclear. Germline CDR1 and CDR2: MNHEY and SVGAGI. V lost 6 bases to trimming and J lost 7 bases, with 9 bases between them. CDR3 length: 11 residues. The CDR3 here is CASRREGTQYF. For the CDR3, the DNA is TGTGCCAGCAGGCGAGAAGGGACCCAGTACTTC.

The rearrangement joins TRBV7-2 to TRBJ2-1, with 7 bases fitting TRBD2. The CDR3 consists of 16 residues. Germline V CDR1 and CDR2: SGHTA, FQGNSA. The J segment lost 7 bases and the V segment lost 0 bases, leaving 9 bases of the junction unmatched. The CDR3 spells CASSLALAVATNEQFF. Here the CDR3 DNA reads TGTGCCAGCAGCTTAGCGCTAGCGGTAGCGACTAATGAGCAGTTCTTC.